This T cell receptor (beta chain) comes out of a study of OX40 agonist ivuxolimab in advanced cancers. As for the study in general: With ivuxolimab, an agonistic anti-OX40 (CD134) antibody, patients were treated.

Whole-study results and caveats: Within 6 weeks, CD4+ and CD8+ blood T cells expanded clonally at 0.1 to 3.0 mg/kg.

Of note for this clone: Its antigen is unknown.

The assay was immunoSEQ multiplex PCR, and TCRdb's table has in-frame clones only and misses some. The sample has tens of thousands of clones; about 88% are singletons. Peripheral blood came from all dose cohorts at three timepoints. The sample was CD4+ or CD8+ T cells sorted from blood, taken in a trial of the OX40 agonist ivuxolimab. This clonotype was obtained from an adult with an advanced solid tumor such as melanoma, head and neck, liver or kidney cancer.

Here the CDR3 DNA reads TGTGCCAGCAATCCCGAGGGAAATCAGCCCCAGCATTTT. Translation: CASNPEGNQPQHF. The rearrangement uses TRBV6-1 and TRBJ1-5; D unresolved. V lost 7 bases, J lost 4 bases, and 11 bases lay in between. Germline V gene lookup returns CDR1 MNHNS and CDR2 SASEGT. This CDR3 is 13 amino acids long.